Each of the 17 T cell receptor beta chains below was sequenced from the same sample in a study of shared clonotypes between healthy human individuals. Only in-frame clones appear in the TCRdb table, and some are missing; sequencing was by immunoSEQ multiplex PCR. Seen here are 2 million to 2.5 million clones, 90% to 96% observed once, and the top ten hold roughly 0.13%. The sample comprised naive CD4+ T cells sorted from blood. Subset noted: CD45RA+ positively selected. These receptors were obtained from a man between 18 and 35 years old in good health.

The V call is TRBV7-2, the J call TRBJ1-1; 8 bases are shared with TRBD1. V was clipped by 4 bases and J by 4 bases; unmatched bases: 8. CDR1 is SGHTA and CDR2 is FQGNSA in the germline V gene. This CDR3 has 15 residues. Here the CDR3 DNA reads TGTGCCAGCAGCTCCGGACAGGGCGTTGGCACTGAAGCTTTCTTT. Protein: CASSSGQGVGTEAFF.

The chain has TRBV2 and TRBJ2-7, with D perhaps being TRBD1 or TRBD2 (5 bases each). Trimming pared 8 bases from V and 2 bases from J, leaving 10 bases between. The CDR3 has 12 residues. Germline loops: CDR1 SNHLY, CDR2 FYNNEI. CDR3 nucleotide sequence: TGTGCCAGCCGGGACGGAGCCTACGAGCAGTACTTC. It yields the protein CASRDGAYEQYF.

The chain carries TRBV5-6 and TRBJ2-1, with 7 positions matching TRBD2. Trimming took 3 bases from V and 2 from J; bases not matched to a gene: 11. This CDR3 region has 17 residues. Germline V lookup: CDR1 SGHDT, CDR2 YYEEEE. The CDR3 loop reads CASSSISGPLAYNEQFF. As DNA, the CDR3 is TGTGCCAGCAGCTCTATTAGCGGGCCCCTGGCCTACAATGAGCAGTTCTTC.

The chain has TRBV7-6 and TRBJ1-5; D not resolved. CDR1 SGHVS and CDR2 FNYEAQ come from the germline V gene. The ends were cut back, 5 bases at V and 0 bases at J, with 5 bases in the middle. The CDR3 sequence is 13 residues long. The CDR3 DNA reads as TGTGCCAGCAGCCCTACTAGCAATCAGCCCCAGCATTTT. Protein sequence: CASSPTSNQPQHF.

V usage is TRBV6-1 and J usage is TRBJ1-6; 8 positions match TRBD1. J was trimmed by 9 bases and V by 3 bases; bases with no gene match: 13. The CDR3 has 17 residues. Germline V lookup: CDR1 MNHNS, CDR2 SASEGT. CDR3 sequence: CASSEGFMRTGRSPLHF. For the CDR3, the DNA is TGTGCCAGCAGTGAGGGGTTCATGAGGACAGGGCGTTCACCCCTCCACTTT.

CDR3 loop: CASSSPLEGIALETQYF. CDR3 nucleotide sequence: TGTGCCAGCAGCTCCCCTTTGGAGGGAATAGCCCTAGAGACCCAGTACTTC. The rearrangement joins TRBV5-4 to TRBJ2-5; D might be TRBD2 (6 bases). The CDR3 sequence is 17 residues long. In germline, CDR1 is SGHNT, CDR2 YYREEE (reference sequence). V was clipped by 3 bases and J by 4 bases, with 22 bases between them. Full variable domain (missing parts from reference TRBV5-4 and TRBJ2-5): ETGVTQSPTHLIKTRGQQVTLRCSSQSGHNTVSWYQQALGQGPQFIFQYYREEENGRGNFPPRFSGLQFPNYSSELNVNALELDDSALYLCASSSPLEGIALETQYFGPGTRLLVL.

CDR3 bases: TGTGCCAGCAGTTCGACTATTACGGTCTACGAGCAGTACTTC. This translates into CASSSTITVYEQYF. This chain links TRBV6-6 with TRBJ2-7; D perhaps matches TRBD2 (5 bases). V was cut by 4 bases and J by 3 bases, with 13 bases left in between. The CDR3 consists of 14 residues. CDR1 MNHNY and CDR2 SVGAGI come from the germline V gene (reference sequence).

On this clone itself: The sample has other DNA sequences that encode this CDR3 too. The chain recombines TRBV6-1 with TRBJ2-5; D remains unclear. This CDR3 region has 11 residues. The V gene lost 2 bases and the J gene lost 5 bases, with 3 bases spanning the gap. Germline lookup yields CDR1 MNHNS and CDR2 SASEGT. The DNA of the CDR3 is TGTGCCAGCAGTGAACTGGAGACCCAGTACTTC. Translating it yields CASSELETQYF.

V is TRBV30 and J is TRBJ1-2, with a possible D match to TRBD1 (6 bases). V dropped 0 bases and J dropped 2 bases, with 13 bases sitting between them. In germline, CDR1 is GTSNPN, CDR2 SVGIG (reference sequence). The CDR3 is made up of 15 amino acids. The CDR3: CAWSVGRGANYGYTF. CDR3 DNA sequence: TGTGCCTGGAGTGTAGGGAGGGGGGCCAACTATGGCTACACCTTC.

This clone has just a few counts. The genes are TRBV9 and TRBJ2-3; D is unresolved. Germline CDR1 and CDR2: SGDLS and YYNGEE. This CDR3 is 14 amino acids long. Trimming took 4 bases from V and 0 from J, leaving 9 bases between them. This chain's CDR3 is CASSKTVSTDTQYF. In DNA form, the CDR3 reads TGTGCCAGCAGCAAGACCGTTAGCACAGATACGCAGTATTTT.

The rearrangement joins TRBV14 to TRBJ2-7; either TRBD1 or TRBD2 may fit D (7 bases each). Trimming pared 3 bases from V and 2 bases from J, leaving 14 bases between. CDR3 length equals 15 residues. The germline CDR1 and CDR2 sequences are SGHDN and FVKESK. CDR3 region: CASSQSGGVTYEQYF. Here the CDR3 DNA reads TGTGCCAGCAGCCAGTCAGGGGGGGTTACCTACGAGCAGTACTTC.

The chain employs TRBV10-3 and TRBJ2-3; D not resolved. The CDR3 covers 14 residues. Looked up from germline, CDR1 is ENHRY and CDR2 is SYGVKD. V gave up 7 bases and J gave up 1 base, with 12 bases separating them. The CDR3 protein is CAITEPFRTDTQYF. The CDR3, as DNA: TGTGCCATCACCGAGCCTTTTCGCACAGATACGCAGTATTTT.

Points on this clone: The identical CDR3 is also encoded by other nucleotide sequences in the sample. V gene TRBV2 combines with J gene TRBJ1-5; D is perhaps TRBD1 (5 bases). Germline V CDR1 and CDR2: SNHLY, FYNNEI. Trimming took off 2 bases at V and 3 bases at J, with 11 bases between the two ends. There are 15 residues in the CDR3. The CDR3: CASSESGGVNQPQHF. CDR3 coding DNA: TGTGCCAGCAGTGAAAGTGGGGGAGTCAATCAGCCCCAGCATTTT.

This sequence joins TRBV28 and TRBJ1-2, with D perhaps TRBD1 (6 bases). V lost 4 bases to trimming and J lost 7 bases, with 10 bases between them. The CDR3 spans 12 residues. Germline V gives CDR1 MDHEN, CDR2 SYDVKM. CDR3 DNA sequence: TGTGCCAGCAGTTCACAGGGTCGTGGCTACACCTTC. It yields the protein CASSSQGRGYTF.

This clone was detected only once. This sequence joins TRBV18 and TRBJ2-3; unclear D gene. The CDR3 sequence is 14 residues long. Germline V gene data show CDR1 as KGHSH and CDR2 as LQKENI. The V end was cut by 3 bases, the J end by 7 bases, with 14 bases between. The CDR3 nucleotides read TGTGCCAGCTCACCGTTGATACAACAAAATACGCAGTATTTT. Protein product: CASSPLIQQNTQYF.

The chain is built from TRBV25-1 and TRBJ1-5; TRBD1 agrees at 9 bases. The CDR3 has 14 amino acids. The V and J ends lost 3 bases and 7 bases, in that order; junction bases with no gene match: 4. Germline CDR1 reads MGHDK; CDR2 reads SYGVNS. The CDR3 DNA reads TGTGCCAGCAGTGACACAGGGGGCGGACAGCCCCAGCATTTT. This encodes CASSDTGGGQPQHF.

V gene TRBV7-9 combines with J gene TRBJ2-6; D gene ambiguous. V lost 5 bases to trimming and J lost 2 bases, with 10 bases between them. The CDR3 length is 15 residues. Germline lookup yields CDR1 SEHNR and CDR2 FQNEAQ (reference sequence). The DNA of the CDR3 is TGTGCCAGCAGCCTTCAGGTCACTGGGGCCAACGTCCTGACTTTC. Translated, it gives CASSLQVTGANVLTF.